The 22 T cell receptor beta chains reported below all come from one sample, sequenced in a study of cytomegalovirus exposure and HLA in healthy donors. Some clones are missing from TCRdb's copy, which holds only in-frame ones; the method was immunoSEQ multiplex PCR. The repertoire consists of roughly 150,000 clones, with less than 90% occurring once and the leading ten covering 4.5% to 7%. Sequenced input: PBMCs. The receptors were gathered from a woman aged 25 to 39 in good health and CMV-seronegative.

The chain employs TRBV28 and TRBJ2-3; 11 bases are a match to TRBD2. From germline, CDR1 is MDHEN and CDR2 SYDVKM. The CDR3 consists of 16 residues. With 4 bases clipped from V and 2 bases from J, the junction kept 5 bases outside the gene matches. DNA for the CDR3: TGTGCCAGCAGTTCCGAGGGACTAGCGGTCACAGATACGCAGTATTTT. The encoded protein is CASSSEGLAVTDTQYF.

The V and J genes are TRBV11-2 and TRBJ1-1; 7 bases line up with TRBD1. Per the germline V gene, CDR1 is SGHAT and CDR2 is FQNNGV. V was clipped by 1 base and J by 5 bases; unmatched bases: 4. This CDR3 has 14 amino acids. CDR3 sequence: CASSLGQGGTEAFF. As DNA, the CDR3 is TGTGCCAGCAGCTTAGGACAGGGCGGGACTGAAGCTTTCTTT.

The rearrangement uses TRBV29-1 and TRBJ2-3; TRBD1 matches at 7 bases. The CDR3 has 15 residues. The J segment lost 4 bases and the V segment lost 1 base, leaving 8 bases of the junction unmatched. Germline-derived CDR1 and CDR2 are SQVTM and ANQGSEA. CDR3 loop: CSVEVGRGGPDTQYF. As DNA, the CDR3 is TGCAGCGTTGAAGTTGGCAGAGGGGGCCCAGATACGCAGTATTTT.

The chain couples TRBV7-2 to TRBJ2-7; possibly TRBD1 or TRBD2 for D (5 bases each). From germline, CDR1 is SGHTA and CDR2 FQGNSA. There are 15 residues in the CDR3. Trimming took off 4 bases at V and 0 bases at J, with 13 bases between the two ends. The CDR3 sequence: CASSSRGVSSYEQYF. In DNA, the CDR3 is TGTGCCAGCAGCTCACGGGGCGTTTCCTCCTACGAGCAGTACTTC.

The chain is built from TRBV18 and TRBJ1-5; weak D call: TRBD1 (5 bases). V lost 2 bases, J lost 5 bases, and 13 bases lay in between. From germline, CDR1 is KGHSH and CDR2 LQKENI. The CDR3 length is 15 residues. This chain's CDR3 is CASSPGGISDQPQHF. The CDR3 coding sequence is TGTGCCAGCTCACCAGGGGGGATTAGTGATCAGCCCCAGCATTTT.

The chain links TRBV13 to TRBJ2-3; 13 bases line up with TRBD2. Trimming at V came to 6 bases and at J to 6 bases, leaving 9 bases not matched to a gene. Germline CDR1 and CDR2: PRHDT and FYEKMQ (reference sequence). This CDR3 has 16 amino acids. CDR3 sequence reads: CASRSLAGGPVDTQYF. The CDR3 bases are TGTGCCAGCAGGTCACTAGCGGGGGGGCCCGTGGATACGCAGTATTTT.

The chain carries TRBV6-1 and TRBJ1-4, with no clear D. Germline CDR1 MNHNS, CDR2 SASEGT. The CDR3 has 11 amino acids. V was trimmed by 7 bases and J by 6 bases, leaving 6 bases between them. The CDR3 spells CASNLYEKLFF. The CDR3 DNA follows: TGTGCCAGCAACCTATATGAAAAACTGTTTTTT.

This chain connects TRBV6-6 to TRBJ1-1; 8 positions match TRBD1. The CDR3 is made up of 13 amino acids. Germline V lookup: CDR1 MNHNY, CDR2 SVGAGI (reference sequence). Trimming removed 5 bases from V and 3 bases from J; junction bases left unmatched: 2. The DNA for the CDR3 is TGTGCCAGCAGTCGACAGGGGCACACTGAAGCTTTCTTT. It codes for CASSRQGHTEAFF.

The rearrangement uses TRBV19 and TRBJ1-2; a possible D gene is TRBD1 (5 bases). V lost 7 bases and J lost 2, with 11 bases in between. This CDR3 has 13 residues. The germline gives CDR1 LNHDA, CDR2 SQIVND (reference sequence). CDR3 sequence reads: CASTSGWNYGYTF. The CDR3 DNA reads as TGTGCCAGTACCTCAGGGTGGAACTATGGCTACACCTTC.

The chain carries TRBV5-1 and TRBJ2-7; the D is unclear. The CDR3 spans 15 residues. V was pared by 4 bases and J by 7 bases, with 21 bases between. The germline gives CDR1 SGHRS, CDR2 YFSETQ. Here the CDR3 reads CASSQAIGTMREQYF. The CDR3 DNA reads as TGCGCCAGCAGCCAGGCTATCGGAACTATGCGGGAGCAGTACTTC.

This chain connects TRBV4-3 to TRBJ1-2; 9 bases match TRBD1. The germline gives CDR1 LGHNA, CDR2 YSLEER. This CDR3 region has 16 residues. The J segment lost 7 bases and the V segment lost 0 bases, leaving 9 bases of the junction unmatched. CDR3 sequence reads: CASSQERGTGFAGYTF. CDR3 nucleotide sequence: TGCGCCAGCAGCCAAGAACGGGGGACAGGGTTTGCTGGCTACACCTTC.

The chain recombines TRBV9 with TRBJ2-2; 13 nucleotides align to TRBD2. The V gene end was trimmed by 1 base and the J gene end by 7 bases; junction bases not matched to a gene: 10. Germline V gene lookup returns CDR1 SGDLS and CDR2 YYNGEE. CDR3 length: 18 amino acids. The CDR3 loop reads CASSVTARLAGGVGELFF. The DNA for the CDR3 is TGTGCCAGCAGCGTAACGGCAAGACTAGCGGGAGGCGTCGGGGAGCTGTTTTTT.

Only a few counts were recorded for this clone. The chain recombines TRBV7-9 with TRBJ1-5, with a tentative D call TRBD1 (5 bases). Germline CDR1 SEHNR, CDR2 FQNEAQ (reference sequence). V lost 1 base to trimming and J lost 5 bases, with 15 bases between them. CDR3 size: 16 residues. As DNA, the CDR3 is TGTGCCAGCAGCTTAGGGGACCGGGGCGGGGATCAGCCCCAGCATTTT. Translated, it gives CASSLGDRGGDQPQHF.

The gene calls are TRBV7-6 and TRBJ2-7, with TRBD2 matching over 9 bases. The V segment lost 1 base and the J segment 6 bases; nucleotides outside the gene matches: 7. This CDR3 region has 15 residues. From germline, CDR1 is SGHVS and CDR2 FNYEAQ. Here the CDR3 DNA reads TGTGCCAGCAGCTTAGGGTCGGGACTAGCTTCCGAGCAGTACTTC. This codes for CASSLGSGLASEQYF.

V is TRBV25-1 and J is TRBJ2-3; 10 bases map to TRBD1. Germline values: CDR1 MGHDK, CDR2 SYGVNS. The CDR3 spans 18 residues. The trim removed 7 bases at V and 5 bases at J, leaving 18 bases unmatched. The CDR3 sequence is CASTDIRDRGVGRDTQYF. Written as DNA, the CDR3 is TGTGCCAGCACTGACATCCGGGACAGGGGAGTCGGTCGAGATACGCAGTATTTT.

The rearrangement joins TRBV6-5 to TRBJ1-6; D is undetermined. CDR3 length: 11 residues. Germline CDR1 and CDR2: MNHEY and SVGAGI. Trimming left V 5 bases short and J 9 bases short, with 5 bases between. CDR3 nucleotide sequence: TGTGCCAGCAGTGTAGGTTCACCCCTCCACTTT. Translation gives CASSVGSPLHF.

This clone turned up a few times. J is TRBJ1-2 and V is TRBV6-1, with 7 bases matching TRBD1. The J segment lost 8 bases and the V segment lost 2 bases, leaving 14 bases of the junction unmatched. The CDR3 totals 16 residues. Germline V CDR1 and CDR2: MNHNS, SASEGT. This CDR3 is CASSELLVQGEMGYTF. For the CDR3, the DNA is TGTGCCAGCAGTGAACTTTTGGTCCAGGGGGAGATGGGCTACACCTTC.

This clone has just a few counts. Relative to the germline gene, one junction end is altered; a read error may explain this. The gene calls are TRBV7-7 and TRBJ1-5; a possible D gene is TRBD1 (6 bases). This CDR3 contains 13 residues. CDR1 and CDR2 (germline): SSHAT, FNYEAQ (reference sequence). The CDR3 is CASSRGPNQPQHF. The CDR3 nucleotides are TGTGCTAGCAGCCGGGGGCCAAATCAGCCCCAGCATTTT.

V and J are TRBV9 and TRBJ2-7, with no clear D. Germline V gives CDR1 SGDLS, CDR2 YYNGEE. Trimming left V 0 bases short and J 6 bases short, with 10 bases between. The CDR3 is 13 residues long. The chain's CDR3 is CASSVDGFSEQYF. The CDR3 DNA reads TGTGCCAGCAGCGTAGACGGGTTTAGCGAGCAGTACTTC.

The CDR3 DNA sequence: TGTGCCAGCAATGGAGCTCGTTACTCTGGAAACACCATATATTTT. Encoded protein: CASNGARYSGNTIYF. J is TRBJ1-3 and V is TRBV2; D remains ambiguous. The CDR3 runs to 15 residues. Looked up from germline, CDR1 is SNHLY and CDR2 is FYNNEI. V was cut by 7 bases and J by 0 bases, with 13 bases left in between.

The chain recombines TRBV13 with TRBJ1-1; D gene unclear. This CDR3 region has 13 residues. Per germline, CDR1 PRHDT and CDR2 FYEKMQ (reference sequence). V lost 2 bases and J 8 bases, leaving 12 bases between the germline ends. In DNA, the CDR3 is TGTGCCAGCAGCTTATTTGGCGGATGGGAAGCTTTCTTT. Translating gives CASSLFGGWEAFF.

V and J are TRBV28 and TRBJ1-5; D may be TRBD1 (6 bases). The CDR3 loop spans 15 amino acids. Trimming left V 7 bases short and J 4 bases short, with 17 bases between. Germline CDR1 reads MDHEN; CDR2 reads SYDVKM. CDR3 protein: CASTPNGQTNQPQHF. The CDR3 DNA sequence: TGTGCCAGCACCCCTAATGGACAGACAAATCAGCCCCAGCATTTT.